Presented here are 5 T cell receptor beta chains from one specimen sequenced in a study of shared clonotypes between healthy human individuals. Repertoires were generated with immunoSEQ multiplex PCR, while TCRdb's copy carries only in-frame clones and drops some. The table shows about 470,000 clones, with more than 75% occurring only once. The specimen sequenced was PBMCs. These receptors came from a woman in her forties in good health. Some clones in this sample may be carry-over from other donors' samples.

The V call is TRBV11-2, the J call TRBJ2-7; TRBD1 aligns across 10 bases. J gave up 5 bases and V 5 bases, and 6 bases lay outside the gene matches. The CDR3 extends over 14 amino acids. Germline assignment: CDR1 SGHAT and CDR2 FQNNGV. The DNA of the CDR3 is TGTGCCAGCAGCCGGGACAGGGGTTACGACGAGCAGTACTTC. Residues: CASSRDRGYDEQYF.

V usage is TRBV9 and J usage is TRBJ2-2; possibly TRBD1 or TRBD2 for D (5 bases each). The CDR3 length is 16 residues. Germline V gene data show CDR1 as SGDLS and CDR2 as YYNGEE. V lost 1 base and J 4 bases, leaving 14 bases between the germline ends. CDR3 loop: CASSVKVWGSTGELFF. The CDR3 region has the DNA TGTGCCAGCAGCGTAAAGGTTTGGGGGAGCACCGGGGAGCTGTTTTTT.

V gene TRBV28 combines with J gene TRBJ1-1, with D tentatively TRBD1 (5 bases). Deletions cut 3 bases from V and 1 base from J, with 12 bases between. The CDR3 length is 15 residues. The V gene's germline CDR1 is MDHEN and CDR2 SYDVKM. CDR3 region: CASSLPARANTEAFF. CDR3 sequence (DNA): TGTGCCAGCAGTTTGCCCGCCAGGGCGAACACTGAAGCTTTCTTT.

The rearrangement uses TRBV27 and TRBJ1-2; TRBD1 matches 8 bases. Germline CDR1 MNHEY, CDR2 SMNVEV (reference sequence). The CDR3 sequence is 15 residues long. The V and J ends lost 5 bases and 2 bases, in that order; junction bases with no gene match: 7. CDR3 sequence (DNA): TGTGCCAGCAGTGGCTCCCGGACAGGGAACTATGGCTACACCTTC. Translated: CASSGSRTGNYGYTF.

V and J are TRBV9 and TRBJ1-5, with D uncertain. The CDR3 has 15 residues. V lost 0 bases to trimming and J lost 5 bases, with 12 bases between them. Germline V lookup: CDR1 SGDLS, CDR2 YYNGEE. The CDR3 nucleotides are TGTGCCAGCAGCGTAGATGGGTCAGAATATCAGCCCCAGCATTTT. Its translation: CASSVDGSEYQPQHF. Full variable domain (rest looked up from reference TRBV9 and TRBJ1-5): DSGVTQTPKHLITATGQRVTLRCSPRSGDLSVYWYQQSLDQGLQFLIQYYNGEERAKGNILERFSAQQFPDLHSELNLSSLELGDSALYFCASSVDGSEYQPQHFGDGTRLSIL.